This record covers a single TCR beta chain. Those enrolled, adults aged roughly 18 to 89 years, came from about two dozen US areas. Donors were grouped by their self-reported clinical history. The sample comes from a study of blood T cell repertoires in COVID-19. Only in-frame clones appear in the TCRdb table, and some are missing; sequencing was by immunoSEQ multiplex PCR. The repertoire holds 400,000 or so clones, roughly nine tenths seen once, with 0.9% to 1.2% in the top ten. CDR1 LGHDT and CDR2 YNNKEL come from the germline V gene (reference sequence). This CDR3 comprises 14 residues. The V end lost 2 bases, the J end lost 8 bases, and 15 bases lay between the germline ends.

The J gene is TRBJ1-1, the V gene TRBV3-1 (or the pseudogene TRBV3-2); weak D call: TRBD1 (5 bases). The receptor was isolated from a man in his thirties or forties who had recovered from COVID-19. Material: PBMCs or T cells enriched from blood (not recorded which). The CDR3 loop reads CASSQPGGSGEAFF. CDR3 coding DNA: TGTGCCAGCAGCCAACCTGGGGGGTCTGGCGAAGCTTTCTTT.